This TCR beta chain derives from a study of technical replicates of blood from several donors. The CDR3 loop spans 14 amino acids. Germline V CDR1 and CDR2: SGHRS, YFSETQ. Trimming took 0 bases from V and 5 from J; bases not matched to a gene: 4. TCRdb's copy holds only in-frame clones and misses some; the assay was immunoSEQ multiplex PCR. The table has some 80,000 clones, about 92% seen once. The rearrangement uses TRBV5-1 and TRBJ1-2; 7 nucleotides line up with TRBD1. This clonotype was sampled from a human donor in good health. The sample comprised T cells isolated from PBMCs. CDR3 amino acids: CASSLAPGGYGYTF. Written as DNA, the CDR3 is TGCGCCAGCAGCTTGGCCCCAGGGGGGTATGGCTACACCTTC.